The 30 T cell receptor beta chains below come from one sample, sequenced in a study of post-analysis software for immune sequencing data. Study findings and constraints: A few TRBV segments appeared more often in patients than in controls, and TRBV5-6, TRBV5-1 and TRBV20-1 were among these.

No antigen has been identified for these receptors. Prepared libraries of TCR beta cDNA carried unique molecular identifiers. TCRdb redid the calling of the PCR reads with MiXCR, one entry per CDR3 protein. The table has about 770,000 distinct CDR3 sequences, about half seen once; the top ten hold approximately 4.4%. Material for sequencing was blood. These receptors all come from a girl under 18 with multiple sclerosis.

The chain recombines TRBV20-1 with TRBJ1-2; perhaps TRBD1 as D (5 bases). V lost 0 bases and J 9 bases, leaving 17 bases between the germline ends. The CDR3 length is 14 residues. Germline V CDR1 and CDR2: DFQATT, SNEGSKA (reference sequence). The CDR3 region has the DNA TGCAGTGCTAGAGATCGACGCGGCAGGGCAAGCTACACCTTC. This gives the protein CSARDRRGRASYTF.

The CDR3 loop is CASSLAVAGRGYEQFF. As DNA, the CDR3 is TGCGCCAGCAGCTTGGCCGTGGCGGGAAGGGGTTATGAGCAGTTCTTC. The V call is TRBV5-1, the J call TRBJ2-1, with D maybe TRBD2 (6 bases). Trimming cost V 0 bases and J 8 bases, with 18 bases left between them. Germline V CDR1 and CDR2: SGHRS, YFSETQ. This CDR3 spans 16 amino acids.

This chain uses TRBV9 with TRBJ2-7; the match to TRBD2 covers 13 bases. Germline V gene sequence: CDR1 SGDLS, CDR2 YYNGEE. The CDR3 runs to 14 residues. J lost 5 bases, V lost 3 bases, and 2 bases had no gene match. CDR3 sequence reads: CASSAGLAGHEQYF. The CDR3 region has the DNA TGTGCCAGCAGCGCGGGACTAGCGGGACACGAGCAGTACTTC.

The chain employs TRBV10-3 and TRBJ2-1; 12 bases map to TRBD2. This CDR3 has 15 residues. J gave up 4 bases and V 4 bases, and 2 bases lay outside the gene matches. CDR1 and CDR2 (germline): ENHRY, SYGVKD. This chain's CDR3 is CAISVGLAGYNEQFF. The CDR3 DNA follows: TGTGCCATCAGTGTAGGACTAGCGGGATACAATGAGCAGTTCTTC.

The V gene is TRBV24-1, the J gene TRBJ2-2; 7 bases match TRBD1. The CDR3 has 16 amino acids. J was trimmed by 1 base and V by 5 bases; bases with no gene match: 6. The germline V gene has CDR1 KGHDR and CDR2 SFDVKD. DNA of the CDR3: TGTGCCACCAGTGTCCCGGGACAGATGAACACCGGGGAGCTGTTTTTT. Translated, it gives CATSVPGQMNTGELFF.

The chain is built from TRBV29-1 and TRBJ2-1; D is ambiguous. The germline V gene has CDR1 SQVTM and CDR2 ANQGSEA. CDR3 length: 14 residues. With 7 bases removed from V and 4 bases from J, the gap between germline ends came to 17 bases. The CDR3 nucleotides are TGCAGCGCCTCAGGTGTGGGTATTTACAATGAGCAGTTCTTC. This encodes CSASGVGIYNEQFF.

This clonotype was detected only once. The J gene is TRBJ2-1, the V gene TRBV12-3 or TRBV12-4; 8 bases are a match to TRBD2. With V trimmed by 1 base and J by 0 bases, 8 bases remained unmatched. This CDR3 spans 18 amino acids. The CDR3 loop is CASSLEPSGFSSYNEQFF. CDR3 coding DNA: TGTGCCAGCAGTTTAGAACCTAGCGGGTTTAGCTCCTACAATGAGCAGTTCTTC.

This chain uses TRBV5-1 with TRBJ2-7; 10 bases fit TRBD1. V lost 4 bases to trimming and J lost 2 bases; unmatched junction nucleotides: 9. The CDR3 spans 16 residues. Germline CDR1 is SGHRS and CDR2 is YFSETQ. CDR3 sequence: CASSKNSGTGAYEQYF. In DNA form, the CDR3 reads TGCGCCAGCAGCAAAAACTCCGGGACAGGGGCCTACGAGCAGTACTTC.

The chain is built from TRBV20-1 and TRBJ2-3; unclear D gene. The ends were cut back, 6 bases at V and 1 base at J, with 8 bases in the middle. The CDR3 totals 12 residues. Germline CDR1 and CDR2: DFQATT and SNEGSKA (reference sequence). The CDR3 loop is CSARPRTDTQYF. CDR3 DNA sequence: TGCAGTGCCCGGCCCCGCACAGATACGCAGTATTTT.

The chain couples TRBV29-1 to TRBJ1-1; TRBD1 agrees at 8 bases. The CDR3 totals 12 residues. The V gene end was trimmed by 7 bases and the J gene end by 7 bases; junction bases not matched to a gene: 8. In germline, CDR1 is SQVTM, CDR2 ANQGSEA. Here the CDR3 DNA reads TGCAGCGCGGCCCCAGGGGGCGGTGAAGCTTTCTTT. It encodes CSAAPGGGEAFF.

This clonotype has a single count. The chain links TRBV12-3 or TRBV12-4 to TRBJ2-1; D is possibly TRBD1 (6 bases). Trimming left V 10 bases short and J 3 bases short, with 16 bases between. This CDR3 is built from 14 residues. CDR3 DNA sequence: TGTGCCACCACACCCGGGACAATCTACAATGAGCAGTTCTTC. This gives the protein CATTPGTIYNEQFF.

A few counts support this clonotype. This chain connects TRBV9 to TRBJ1-4; 9 positions match TRBD1. V lost 0 bases, J lost 7 bases, and 4 bases stayed unmatched. The CDR3 extends over 15 amino acids. The germline CDR1 and CDR2 sequences are SGDLS and YYNGEE. This CDR3 is CASSVDSGQGEKLFF. The CDR3 DNA sequence: TGTGCCAGCAGCGTAGATTCGGGACAGGGTGAAAAACTGTTTTTT.

The gene calls are TRBV9 and TRBJ1-2; 7 bases map to TRBD1. Looked up from germline, CDR1 is SGDLS and CDR2 is YYNGEE. The CDR3 is made up of 16 amino acids. The V segment lost 4 bases and the J segment 7 bases; nucleotides outside the gene matches: 16. In nucleotides, the CDR3 is TGTGCCAGCAGCCCCCCGGGACAGCCCGCGGCGGGTGGCTACACCTTC. Translating it yields CASSPPGQPAAGGYTF.

V is TRBV25-1 and J is TRBJ1-1; D call uncertain. Trimming removed 3 bases at V and 2 bases at J, with 10 bases between. The CDR3 covers 14 residues. Per germline, CDR1 MGHDK and CDR2 SYGVNS. The CDR3 DNA follows: TGTGCCAGCAGTGACCCGACTGGAAACACTGAAGCTTTCTTT. It translates to CASSDPTGNTEAFF.

The CDR3 nucleotides read TGTGCCAGCAGCTTGGGGACAGGGGCTGGTGAGCAGTACTTC. Translated, it gives CASSLGTGAGEQYF. This sequence joins TRBV7-8 and TRBJ2-7; 10 nucleotides agree with TRBD1. This CDR3 region has 14 residues. The junction had 6 bases not matched to a gene; V was cut back by 3 bases and J by 7 bases. From germline, CDR1 is SGHVS and CDR2 FQNEAQ.

This chain joins TRBV30 and TRBJ2-5; 13 positions match TRBD2. V shed 3 bases and J 11 bases; nucleotides not matched to a gene: 9. The V gene's germline CDR1 is GTSNPN and CDR2 SVGIG (reference sequence). The CDR3 contains 14 residues. The CDR3 loop reads CAWRLAGGPDEQYF. CDR3 nucleotides: TGTGCCTGGAGACTAGCGGGAGGGCCGGATGAGCAGTACTTC.

The gene calls are TRBV7-9 and TRBJ2-5, with a tentative D call TRBD2 (5 bases). Per the germline V gene, CDR1 is SEHNR and CDR2 is FQNEAQ (reference sequence). Trimming left V 5 bases short and J 2 bases short, with 18 bases between. The CDR3 is 16 residues long. DNA for the CDR3: TGTGCCAGCAGCCCTACCATGGTGAGGACTCAAGAGACCCAGTACTTC. Its protein product is CASSPTMVRTQETQYF.

The chain employs TRBV15 and TRBJ2-1, with D possibly matching TRBD2 (6 bases). From germline, CDR1 is LNHNV and CDR2 YYDKDF (reference sequence). This CDR3 region has 14 residues. V was trimmed by 9 bases and J by 6 bases, leaving 18 bases between them. The CDR3 DNA reads TGTGCCACTAGTCGGACGGGAGTGGTCAATGAGCAGTTCTTC. Residues: CATSRTGVVNEQFF.

This clonotype was counted a few times. The chain uses TRBV5-6 and TRBJ1-4; a possible D gene is TRBD1 (6 bases). This CDR3 comprises 13 residues. V shed 9 bases and J shed 5 bases, with 14 bases lying between them. Germline-derived CDR1 and CDR2 are SGHDT and YYEEEE. CDR3 amino acids: CATAQGHNEKLFF. CDR3 coding DNA: TGTGCCACCGCACAGGGCCACAATGAAAAACTGTTTTTT.

Worth noting for this clonotype: This CDR3 fails to terminate in the conserved phenylalanine or tryptophan, so it likely reflects a read error. The chain links TRBV2 to TRBJ1-2, with TRBD1 identical over 7 bases. The CDR3 length is 13 residues. Trimming took 5 bases from V and 4 from J; bases not matched to a gene: 4. Germline V CDR1 and CDR2: SNHLY, FYNNEI. The CDR3 spells CASSSDRVYGYTV. The CDR3 DNA is TGTGCCAGCAGTTCTGACAGGGTCTATGGCTACACCGTC.

In its sample, this clonotype was seen a few times. V gene TRBV4-1 combines with J gene TRBJ1-2, with D tentatively TRBD1 (5 bases). V was cut by 1 base and J by 3 bases, with 15 bases left in between. In germline, CDR1 is MGHRA, CDR2 YSYEKL. There are 16 residues in the CDR3. DNA of the CDR3: TGCGCCAGCAGCCAAGTCGAGACAGTGGCCGACTATGGCTACACCTTC. Translated: CASSQVETVADYGYTF.

This clonotype was recorded a few times. This chain joins TRBV15 and TRBJ2-7, with D possibly matching TRBD1 (5 bases). CDR1 is LNHNV and CDR2 is YYDKDF in the germline V gene (reference sequence). Trimming left V 2 bases short and J 5 bases short, with 16 bases between. The CDR3 length is 15 residues. The CDR3 here is CATSRPPQGTNEQYF. The CDR3 nucleotides read TGTGCCACCAGCAGACCTCCTCAGGGTACCAACGAGCAGTACTTC.

The table lists this clonotype with a few counts. The chain links TRBV29-1 to TRBJ2-3; TRBD2 aligns across 15 bases. V was pared by 3 bases and J by 3 bases, with 1 base of the junction left unmatched. This CDR3 has 15 residues. In germline, CDR1 is SQVTM, CDR2 ANQGSEA. The CDR3 is CSVDGLAGGTDTQYF. The CDR3 DNA is TGCAGCGTTGATGGACTAGCGGGAGGGACAGATACGCAGTATTTT.

The table lists this clonotype with a count of one. The chain links TRBV6-1 to TRBJ1-5, with no clear D. Germline loops: CDR1 MNHNS, CDR2 SASEGT. V was pared by 0 bases and J by 9 bases, with 9 bases between. This CDR3 is built from 13 residues. CDR3 region: CASSEAFSTPQHF. The DNA of the CDR3 is TGTGCCAGCAGTGAAGCTTTTTCGACGCCCCAGCATTTT.

This clonotype has a handful of counts. This rearrangement joins TRBV29-1 to TRBJ2-5; 16 positions agree with TRBD2. J was trimmed by 11 bases and V by 6 bases; bases with no gene match: 21. Germline V gives CDR1 SQVTM, CDR2 ANQGSEA. This CDR3 has 18 amino acids. This CDR3 reads CSVSKGLAGGPYSNEQYF. The CDR3 region has the DNA TGCAGCGTCTCCAAGGGACTAGCGGGAGGGCCTTATTCTAATGAGCAGTACTTC.

The chain uses TRBV7-9 and TRBJ1-1; D remains unclear. The CDR3 totals 14 residues. With 1 base removed from V and 4 bases from J, the gap between germline ends came to 10 bases. Germline V gene sequence: CDR1 SEHNR, CDR2 FQNEAQ (reference sequence). CDR3 bases: TGTGCCAGCAGCTTAGAAGGCCCTGGCACTGAAGCTTTCTTT. Translated: CASSLEGPGTEAFF.

The chain recombines TRBV5-1 with TRBJ2-7; TRBD2 agrees at 14 bases. J was trimmed by 5 bases and V by 3 bases; bases with no gene match: 4. CDR3 length equals 15 residues. Germline CDR1 reads SGHRS; CDR2 reads YFSETQ. The CDR3 loop is CASSSRTSGRNEQYF. The CDR3 bases are TGCGCCAGCAGCTCGCGGACTAGCGGGAGGAACGAGCAGTACTTC.

This chain joins TRBV20-1 and TRBJ2-3; TRBD2 matches at 7 bases. This CDR3 region has 12 residues. Trimming removed 5 bases from V and 3 bases from J; junction bases left unmatched: 2. Per germline, CDR1 DFQATT and CDR2 SNEGSKA (reference sequence). As DNA, the CDR3 is TGCAGTGCTGGACTAGAAACAGATACGCAGTATTTT. It codes for CSAGLETDTQYF.

This clonotype has only a few counts. The rearrangement links TRBV25-1 to TRBJ2-5; D remains unclear. CDR1 and CDR2 (germline): MGHDK, SYGVNS. The CDR3 is 12 residues long. V was cut by 6 bases and J by 2 bases, with 7 bases left in between. CDR3 loop: CASRARQETQYF. The CDR3 DNA sequence: TGTGCCAGCAGAGCTAGACAAGAGACCCAGTACTTC.

The chain uses TRBV27 and TRBJ2-7; either TRBD1 or TRBD2 may fit D (5 bases each). Germline assignment: CDR1 MNHEY and CDR2 SMNVEV (reference sequence). The V end was cut by 2 bases, the J end by 7 bases, with 15 bases between. The length of the CDR3 is 14 residues. As DNA, the CDR3 is TGTGCCAGCAGTTTAGGGACGGATATCGGGGAGCAGTACTTC. It specifies CASSLGTDIGEQYF.